The 23 T cell receptor beta chains in this list originate from one sample, sequenced in a study of blood T cell repertoires in COVID-19. Profiling relied on immunoSEQ multiplex PCR, and the TCRdb table lists in-frame clones only, not all of them. Of approximately 170,000 clones listed, 80% to 85% were seen once; the top ten hold roughly 2.6%. Sequenced: peripheral blood. These receptors were collected from a human donor with acute or convalescent COVID-19. The donor label of this sample is uncertain.

The sample holds one count of this clone. The chain links TRBV28 to TRBJ1-2; D call uncertain. The CDR3 is 15 amino acids. The V gene's germline CDR1 is MDHEN and CDR2 SYDVKM. V was cut by 0 bases and J by 1 base, with 9 bases left in between. For the CDR3, the DNA is TGTGCCAGCAGTTTATGGAAGAGAGGTAACTATGGCTACACCTTC. Protein sequence: CASSLWKRGNYGYTF.

The gene calls are TRBV15 and TRBJ1-4, with D possibly TRBD1 on 5 matching bases. V dropped 1 base and J dropped 6 bases, with 12 bases sitting between them. The CDR3 runs to 15 residues. Per the germline V gene, CDR1 is LNHNV and CDR2 is YYDKDF (reference sequence). The CDR3 DNA sequence: TGTGCCACCAGCAGAGTAAGGGGTACAGATGAAAAACTGTTTTTT. Amino acid sequence: CATSRVRGTDEKLFF.

The rearrangement uses TRBV6-2 or TRBV6-3 and TRBJ2-3, with 7 bases lining up with TRBD2. Losses at the gene ends were 0 bases for V and 2 bases for J; bases not matched to a gene: 2. Germline V lookup: CDR1 MNHEY, CDR2 SVGEGT. This CDR3 contains 15 residues. The CDR3, as DNA: TGTGCCAGCAGTTACTCGAGCGGGACCACAGATACGCAGTATTTT. Its translation is CASSYSSGTTDTQYF.

This chain connects TRBV6-1 to TRBJ2-2; D is perhaps TRBD1 (5 bases). V was pared by 0 bases and J by 7 bases, with 9 bases between. The CDR3 is made up of 14 amino acids. Germline CDR1 reads MNHNS; CDR2 reads SASEGT. CDR3 in amino acids: CASSEARAVGELFF. The CDR3 DNA follows: TGTGCCAGCAGTGAAGCCAGGGCGGTCGGGGAGCTGTTTTTT.

The chain employs TRBV11-2 and TRBJ2-1, with 8 bases aligning to TRBD2. CDR1 is SGHAT, CDR2 FQNNGV, per germline. The CDR3 spans 14 residues. The ends lost 2 bases at V and 7 bases at J; junction bases unmatched: 4. The DNA of the CDR3 is TGTGCCAGCAGCTTAAGCGGGGGTAGTAATGAGCAGTTCTTC. Protein sequence: CASSLSGGSNEQFF.

This clone was recorded only once. This chain connects TRBV2 to TRBJ2-7, with 10 bases lining up with TRBD2. The V segment lost 6 bases and the J segment 1 base; nucleotides outside the gene matches: 3. CDR1 is SNHLY, CDR2 FYNNEI, per germline. The CDR3 is 14 amino acids. The CDR3 here is CASRVAGGSYEQYF. The DNA of the CDR3 is TGTGCCAGCAGGGTAGCGGGAGGATCCTACGAGCAGTACTTC.

This clone was seen a few times. The rearrangement links TRBV5-1 to TRBJ1-2; TRBD1 is a possible D gene (6 bases). Germline values: CDR1 SGHRS, CDR2 YFSETQ. CDR3 length: 16 residues. V was pared by 4 bases and J by 6 bases, with 22 bases between. CDR3 nucleotide sequence: TGCGCCAGCAGCCCGAACTCACAGCCCAGGGGTCATGGCTACACCTTC. The encoded protein is CASSPNSQPRGHGYTF.

In its sample, this clone was seen a few times. CDR3 sequence: CASSIVQGTGNEQFF. For the CDR3, the DNA is TGTGCCAGCAGTATCGTCCAGGGGACAGGAAATGAGCAGTTCTTC. The chain joins TRBV6-2 or TRBV6-3 to TRBJ2-1; 8 bases align to TRBD1. This CDR3 comprises 15 residues. CDR1 is MNHEY and CDR2 is SVGEGT in the germline V gene. Trimming took 5 bases from V and 7 from J; bases not matched to a gene: 10.

The chain joins TRBV30 to TRBJ1-2; tentatively, D is TRBD1 (5 bases). Germline V CDR1 and CDR2: GTSNPN, SVGIG (reference sequence). Trimming took off 4 bases at V and 8 bases at J, with 17 bases between the two ends. The CDR3 spans 13 residues. CDR3 protein: CAWIPGGPRGYTF. Written as DNA, the CDR3 is TGTGCCTGGATACCGGGGGGACCCAGGGGCTACACCTTC.

The CDR3 region has the DNA TGTGCCACCTACTTAGCGGGGGAGGGTCAAGAGCAGTTCTTC. Its translation: CATYLAGEGQEQFF. The rearrangement links TRBV28 to TRBJ2-1; 9 nucleotides agree with TRBD2. The length of the CDR3 is 14 residues. With V trimmed by 10 bases and J by 10 bases, 14 bases remained unmatched. Germline V gives CDR1 MDHEN, CDR2 SYDVKM. Drawing the rest from reference TRBV28 and TRBJ2-1, the complete variable domain is DVKVTQSSRYLVKRTGEKVFLECVQDMDHENMFWYRQDPGLGLRLIYFSYDVKMKEKGDIPEGYSVSREKKERFSLILESASTNQTSMYLCATYLAGEGQEQFFGPGTRLTVL.

V gene TRBV11-2 combines with J gene TRBJ2-5; 10 positions agree with TRBD1. Germline CDR1 SGHAT, CDR2 FQNNGV. The CDR3 sequence is 14 residues long. With 5 bases clipped from V and 3 bases from J, the junction kept 3 bases outside the gene matches. The CDR3 protein is CASSRQGAKETQYF. CDR3 bases: TGTGCCAGCAGCCGACAGGGGGCAAAAGAGACCCAGTACTTC.

The chain carries TRBV4-1 and TRBJ2-7; TRBD2 agrees at 7 bases. The CDR3 sequence is 15 residues long. Unmatched junction bases numbered 5, after V lost 1 base and J lost 2 bases. CDR1 and CDR2 (germline): MGHRA, YSYEKL. CDR3 DNA sequence: TGCGCCAGCAGCCAAGGGCTAGCGGTAACCTACGAGCAGTACTTC. It codes for CASSQGLAVTYEQYF.

The V gene is TRBV11-1, the J gene TRBJ2-6; D unresolved. The CDR3 totals 16 residues. V was shortened by 2 bases and J by 0 bases, with 8 bases between the two germline ends. Germline CDR1 SGHAT, CDR2 FQDESV (reference sequence). CDR3 DNA: TGTGCCAGCAGCTTACTGTTGAGCTCTGGGGCCAACGTCCTGACTTTC. It codes for CASSLLLSSGANVLTF. Variable domain in full (rest from reference TRBV11-1 and TRBJ2-6): EAEVAQSPRYKITEKSQAVAFWCDPISGHATLYWYRQILGQGPELLVQFQDESVVDDSQLPKDRFSAERLKGVDSTLKIQPAELGDSAMYLCASSLLLSSGANVLTFGAGSRLTVL.

V is TRBV7-2 and J is TRBJ2-7, with TRBD1 matching 9 bases. CDR1 and CDR2 (germline): SGHTA, FQGNSA. This CDR3 spans 15 amino acids. After removal of 5 bases from V and 3 bases from J, the junction contained 8 bases not matched to a gene. DNA of the CDR3: TGTGCCAGCAGCCCCAACCCGGGACAGGGCTACGAGCAGTACTTC. Translation: CASSPNPGQGYEQYF.

This clone was detected a few times. The CDR3 coding sequence is TGTGCCAGCAGCGCCGGGACAGGGATTACACGCACTGAAGCTTTCTTT. Its protein is CASSAGTGITRTEAFF. This chain joins TRBV7-9 and TRBJ1-1; TRBD1 agrees at 9 bases. There are 16 residues in the CDR3. Germline CDR1 reads SEHNR; CDR2 reads FQNEAQ (reference sequence). The V segment lost 5 bases and the J segment 4 bases; nucleotides outside the gene matches: 11.

The sample holds one count of this clone. The V call is TRBV6-1, the J call TRBJ1-5, with a possible D match to TRBD1 (5 bases). The CDR3 has 15 amino acids. The V gene's germline CDR1 is MNHNS and CDR2 SASEGT. Trimming removed 0 bases from V and 7 bases from J, with 13 bases in between. The CDR3 sequence is CASSEARQGGQPQHF. The CDR3 DNA reads TGTGCCAGCAGTGAAGCGCGTCAGGGAGGACAGCCCCAGCATTTT.

V usage is TRBV5-5 and J usage is TRBJ1-5, with D possibly TRBD1 on 6 matching bases. The V end was cut by 4 bases, the J end by 1 base, with 12 bases between. Germline CDR1 and CDR2: SGHKS and YYEKEE (reference sequence). The CDR3 contains 15 residues. Written as DNA, the CDR3 is TGTGCCAGCAGCCTAGGGGGGGACAGCAATCAGCCCCAGCATTTT. Its protein is CASSLGGDSNQPQHF. The full variable domain, with the rest looked up from reference TRBV5-5 and TRBJ1-5, is DAGVTQSPTHLIKTRGQQVTLRCSPISGHKSVSWYQQVLGQGPQFIFQYYEKEERGRGNFPDRFSARQFPNYSSELNVNALLLGDSALYLCASSLGGDSNQPQHFGDGTRLSIL.

This clone has just a few counts. This sequence joins TRBV18 and TRBJ1-3; no clear D. The germline V gene encodes CDR1 KGHSH and CDR2 LQKENI. This CDR3 has 18 amino acids. V was shortened by 0 bases and J by 0 bases, with 15 bases between the two germline ends. Written as DNA, the CDR3 is TGTGCCAGCTCACCACCCACTGGAGGGCCAAGCTCTGGAAACACCATATATTTT. This translates into CASSPPTGGPSSGNTIYF.

This chain uses TRBV29-1 with TRBJ2-2; D uncertain. Deletions cut 3 bases from V and 4 bases from J, with 15 bases between. Germline V gene lookup returns CDR1 SQVTM and CDR2 ANQGSEA. This CDR3 contains 15 residues. Here the CDR3 reads CSVDDPRKATGELFF. The CDR3, as DNA: TGCAGCGTTGATGACCCCAGGAAAGCCACCGGGGAGCTGTTTTTT.

V and J are TRBV19 and TRBJ2-5; D may be TRBD2 (5 bases). The CDR3 is 16 residues long. V lost 5 bases and J 2 bases, leaving 18 bases between the germline ends. The V gene's germline CDR1 is LNHDA and CDR2 SQIVND (reference sequence). The CDR3 DNA follows: TGTGCCAGTAGTGTCCGACAAGGCAAGCGGCAAGAGACCCAGTACTTC. Its translation is CASSVRQGKRQETQYF.

The V and J genes are TRBV27 and TRBJ2-7; possible D gene TRBD1, 5 bases. The germline V and J ends were trimmed by 0 bases and 1 base, with 13 bases remaining between them. CDR1 is MNHEY, CDR2 SMNVEV, per germline (reference sequence). CDR3 length equals 16 residues. In DNA, the CDR3 is TGTGCCAGCAGTTTATCCTCCAGGGTGGGATCCTACGAGCAGTACTTC. Protein sequence: CASSLSSRVGSYEQYF.

V usage is TRBV28 and J usage is TRBJ1-1, with TRBD1 matching over 7 bases. Germline V gene data show CDR1 as MDHEN and CDR2 as SYDVKM. CDR3 length: 14 amino acids. Trimming removed 1 base from V and 5 bases from J; junction bases left unmatched: 4. This chain's CDR3 is CASSLSTGVTEAFF. The DNA of the CDR3 is TGTGCCAGCAGTTTATCTACAGGGGTAACTGAAGCTTTCTTT. Combining the CDR3 with reference TRBV28 and TRBJ1-1 gives the whole variable domain DVKVTQSSRYLVKRTGEKVFLECVQDMDHENMFWYRQDPGLGLRLIYFSYDVKMKEKGDIPEGYSVSREKKERFSLILESASTNQTSMYLCASSLSTGVTEAFFGQGTRLTVV.

The V call is TRBV5-6, the J call TRBJ1-6, with 7 bases aligning to TRBD1. J lost 7 bases, V lost 6 bases, and 10 bases had no gene match. Germline CDR1 reads SGHDT; CDR2 reads YYEEEE. This CDR3 spans 15 amino acids. The CDR3 spells CASNLQGLDNSPLHF. CDR3 coding DNA: TGTGCCAGCAACCTACAGGGGCTAGACAATTCACCCCTCCACTTT.